The TCR beta chain under discussion was sequenced for a study of T cells in localized non-small cell lung cancer. This clone is classed as medium-sized. Its antigen remains unknown. The germline gives CDR1 MNHGY, CDR2 SAAAGT. J lost 2 bases, V lost 2 bases, and 3 bases had no gene match. The length of the CDR3 is 16 residues. Study results and caveats: In adjacent lung appeared a median around 57 of the top 100 tumor clones. In uninvolved adjacent lung, T cell clonality reached its highest value, exceeding tumor.

Here immunoSEQ multiplex PCR was the method, and the copy in TCRdb shows in-frame clones only, minus some. The sample has about 3,000 clones, about 27% seen once. The sequenced sample was lung tumor tissue, obtained before any cancer treatment. The sequence was collected from a woman aged 40-75 years with stage I lung adenocarcinoma. This chain links TRBV6-8 with TRBJ2-1, with 10 bases fitting TRBD2. CDR3 sequence reads: CASSYGTSAPYNEQFF. In DNA, the CDR3 is TGTGCCAGCAGTTACGGGACTAGCGCTCCCTACAATGAGCAGTTCTTC.